This paragraph reports one T cell receptor beta chain. Methods used by the authors: Cell counts per sample came from amplifying reference gene primers. Libraries were prepared by immunoSEQ multiplex PCR; TCRdb keeps only in-frame clonotypes and omits some of them. V, J and clone size are taken as reported in that table, and D and trimming were inferred from the DNA itself. The repertoire holds roughly 350,000 clones, with approximately 88% as singletons. This sample stems from a study of blood T cell repertoires in COVID-19. Turning to the study itself: Italy, Spain and the United States were the sources of the convalescent and acute COVID-19 samples. PBMCs, B-cell-depleted T cells, or T cells were the source of the cDNA or gDNA that made up the material.

V gave up 0 bases and J gave up 0 bases, with 9 bases separating them. CDR1 is GTSNPN, CDR2 SVGIG, per germline (reference sequence). This CDR3 is built from 14 residues. This receptor was obtained from a woman between 45 and 65 years old with active or convalescent COVID-19. The chain employs TRBV30 and TRBJ2-7; perhaps TRBD2 as D (6 bases). Sequencing used peripheral blood. DNA for the CDR3: TGTGCCTGGAGTGTCGGAGGGCACTCCTACGAGCAGTACTTC. Encoded protein: CAWSVGGHSYEQYF.